This TCR beta chain was captured by sequencing in a study of T cell repertoires in cytomegalovirus infection. For the study at large: CMV infection and matching HLA type were both indicated by public TCR beta signatures.

Deletions cut 5 bases from V and 1 base from J, with 22 bases between. The CDR3 is 18 amino acids. Germline values: CDR1 SGHRS, CDR2 YFSETQ. TCRdb reanalysed the reads using MiXCR and keeps one entry per CDR3 protein. The sample has approximately 500,000 distinct CDR3 sequences, about 15% seen once. This clonotype was seen repeatedly, ten times or more. The V gene is TRBV5-1, the J gene TRBJ2-1; either TRBD1 or TRBD2 may supply D (6 bases each). What was sequenced was CD8+ T cells from PBMCs. The TCR comes from a human donor in good health (CMV status not recorded). Some clones in this sample may be carry-over from other donors' samples. The CDR3 nucleotides are TGCGCCAGCAGTCCCTTGGCGGTAGGGGGGCTTTCCTACAATGAGCAGTTCTTC. Translation gives CASSPLAVGGLSYNEQFF.